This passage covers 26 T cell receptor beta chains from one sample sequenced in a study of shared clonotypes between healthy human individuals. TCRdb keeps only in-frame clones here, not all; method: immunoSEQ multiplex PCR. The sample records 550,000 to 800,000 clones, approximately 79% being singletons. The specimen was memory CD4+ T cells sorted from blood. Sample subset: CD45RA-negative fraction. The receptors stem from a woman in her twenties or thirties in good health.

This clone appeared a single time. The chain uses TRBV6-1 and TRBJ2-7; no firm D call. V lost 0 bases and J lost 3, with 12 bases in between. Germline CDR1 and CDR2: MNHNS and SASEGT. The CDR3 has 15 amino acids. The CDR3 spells CASSEAAALYYEQYF. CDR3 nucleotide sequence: TGTGCCAGCAGTGAAGCGGCAGCGTTATACTACGAGCAGTACTTC.

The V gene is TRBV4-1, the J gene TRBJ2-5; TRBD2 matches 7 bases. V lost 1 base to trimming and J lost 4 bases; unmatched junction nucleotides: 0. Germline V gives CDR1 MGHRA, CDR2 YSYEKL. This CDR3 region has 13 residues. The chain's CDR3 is CASSQASGETQYF. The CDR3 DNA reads TGCGCCAGCAGCCAAGCTAGCGGAGAGACCCAGTACTTC.

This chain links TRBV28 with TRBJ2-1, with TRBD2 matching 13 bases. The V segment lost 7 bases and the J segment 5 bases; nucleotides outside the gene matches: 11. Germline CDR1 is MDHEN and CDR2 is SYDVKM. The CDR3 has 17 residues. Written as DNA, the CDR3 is TGTGCCAGCAAGCGTGAGGGGACTAGCGGGGTTAACAATGAGCAGTTCTTC. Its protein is CASKREGTSGVNNEQFF.

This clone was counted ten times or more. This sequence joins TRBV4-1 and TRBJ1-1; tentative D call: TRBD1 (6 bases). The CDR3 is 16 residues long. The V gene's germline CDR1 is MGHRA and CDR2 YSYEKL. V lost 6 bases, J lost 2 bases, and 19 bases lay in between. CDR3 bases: TGCGCCAGCAGGGCCGCCGTCGCAGGGGTTAACACTGAAGCTTTCTTT. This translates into CASRAAVAGVNTEAFF.

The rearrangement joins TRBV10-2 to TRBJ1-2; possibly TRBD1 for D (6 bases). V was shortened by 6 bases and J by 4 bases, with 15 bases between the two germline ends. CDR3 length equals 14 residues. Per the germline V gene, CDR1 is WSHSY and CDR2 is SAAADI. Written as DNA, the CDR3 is TGCGCCAGCAGCCTCGGGACAAGAACCTATGGCTACACCTTC. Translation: CASSLGTRTYGYTF.

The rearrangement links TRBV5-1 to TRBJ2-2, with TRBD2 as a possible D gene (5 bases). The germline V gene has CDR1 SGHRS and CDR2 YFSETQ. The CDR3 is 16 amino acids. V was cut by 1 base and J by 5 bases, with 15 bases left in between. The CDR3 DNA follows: TGCGCCAGCAGCTTGAGCGCCAGCGGAGTTACCGGGGAGCTGTTTTTT. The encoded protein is CASSLSASGVTGELFF.

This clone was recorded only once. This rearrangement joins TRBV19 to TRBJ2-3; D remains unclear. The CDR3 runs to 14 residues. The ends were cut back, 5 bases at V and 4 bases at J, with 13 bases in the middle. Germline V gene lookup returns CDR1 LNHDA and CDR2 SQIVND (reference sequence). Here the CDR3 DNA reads TGTGCCAGTAGTGACCGGGTAGGGCCAGATACGCAGTATTTT. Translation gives CASSDRVGPDTQYF.

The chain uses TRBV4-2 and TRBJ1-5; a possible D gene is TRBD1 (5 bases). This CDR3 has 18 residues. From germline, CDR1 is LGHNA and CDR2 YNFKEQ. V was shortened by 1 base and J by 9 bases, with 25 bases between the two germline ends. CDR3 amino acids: CASSQVSEGADHVRPQHF. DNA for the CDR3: TGTGCCAGCAGCCAAGTATCCGAAGGGGCCGACCACGTACGGCCCCAGCATTTT.

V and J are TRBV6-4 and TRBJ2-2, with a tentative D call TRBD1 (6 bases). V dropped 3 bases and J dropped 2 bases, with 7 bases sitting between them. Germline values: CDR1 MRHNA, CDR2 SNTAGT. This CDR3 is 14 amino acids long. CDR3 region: CASSEGANTGELFF. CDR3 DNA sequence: TGTGCCAGCAGTGAGGGGGCTAACACCGGGGAGCTGTTTTTT.

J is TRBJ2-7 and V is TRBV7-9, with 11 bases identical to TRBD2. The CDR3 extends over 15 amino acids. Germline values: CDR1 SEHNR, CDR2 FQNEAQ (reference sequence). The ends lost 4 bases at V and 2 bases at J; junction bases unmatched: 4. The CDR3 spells CASSSRLAGTYEQYF. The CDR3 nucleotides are TGTGCCAGCAGCTCCAGACTAGCGGGGACCTACGAGCAGTACTTC.

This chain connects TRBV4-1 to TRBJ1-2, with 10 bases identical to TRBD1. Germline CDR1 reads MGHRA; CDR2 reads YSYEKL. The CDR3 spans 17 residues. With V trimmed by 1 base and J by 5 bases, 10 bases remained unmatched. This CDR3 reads CASSQARDRGVSYGYTF. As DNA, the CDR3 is TGCGCCAGCAGCCAAGCCCGGGACAGGGGCGTCAGTTATGGCTACACCTTC.

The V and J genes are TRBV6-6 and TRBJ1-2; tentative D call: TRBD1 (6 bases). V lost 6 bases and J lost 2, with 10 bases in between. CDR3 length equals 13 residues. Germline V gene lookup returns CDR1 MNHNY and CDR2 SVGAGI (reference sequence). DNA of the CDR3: TGTGCCAGCAGCAACGGACAGAACTATGGCTACACCTTC. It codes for CASSNGQNYGYTF.

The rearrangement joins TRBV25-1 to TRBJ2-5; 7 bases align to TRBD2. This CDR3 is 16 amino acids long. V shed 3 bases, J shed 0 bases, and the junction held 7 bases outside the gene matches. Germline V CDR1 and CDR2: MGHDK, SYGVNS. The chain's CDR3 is CASSEGRGAYQETQYF. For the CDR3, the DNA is TGTGCCAGCAGTGAGGGGAGGGGAGCGTACCAAGAGACCCAGTACTTC.

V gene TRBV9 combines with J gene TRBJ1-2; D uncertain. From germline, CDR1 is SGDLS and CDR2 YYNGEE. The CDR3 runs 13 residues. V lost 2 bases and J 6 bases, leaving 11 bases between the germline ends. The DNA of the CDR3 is TGTGCCAGCAGCGTTCAGTTATATGATGGCTACACCTTC. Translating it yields CASSVQLYDGYTF.

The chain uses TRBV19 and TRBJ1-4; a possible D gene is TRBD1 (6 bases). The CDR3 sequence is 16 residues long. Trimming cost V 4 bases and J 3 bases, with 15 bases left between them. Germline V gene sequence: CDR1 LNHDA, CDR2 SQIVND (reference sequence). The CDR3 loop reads CASSTTRGQANEKLFF. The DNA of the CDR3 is TGTGCCAGTAGTACAACCAGGGGTCAGGCTAATGAAAAACTGTTTTTT.

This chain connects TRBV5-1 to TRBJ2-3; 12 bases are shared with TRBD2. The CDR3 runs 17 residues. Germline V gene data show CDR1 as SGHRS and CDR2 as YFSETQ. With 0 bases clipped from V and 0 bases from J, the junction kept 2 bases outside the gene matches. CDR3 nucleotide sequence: TGCGCCAGCAGCTTGGATCTAGCGGGAGGGAGCACAGATACGCAGTATTTT. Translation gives CASSLDLAGGSTDTQYF.

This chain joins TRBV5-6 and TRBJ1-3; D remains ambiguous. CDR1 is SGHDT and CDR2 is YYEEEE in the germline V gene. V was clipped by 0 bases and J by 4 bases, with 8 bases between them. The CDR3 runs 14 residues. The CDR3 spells CASSLATAGNTIYF. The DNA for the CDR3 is TGTGCCAGCAGCTTGGCGACCGCAGGAAACACCATATATTTT. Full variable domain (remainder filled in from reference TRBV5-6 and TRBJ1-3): DAGVTQSPTHLIKTRGQQVTLRCSPKSGHDTVSWYQQALGQGPQFIFQYYEEEERQRGNFPDRFSGHQFPNYSSELNVNALLLGDSALYLCASSLATAGNTIYFGEGSWLTVV.

CDR3 sequence: CASSLPPSDAYGYTF. Here the CDR3 DNA reads TGTGCCAGCAGTTTACCCCCCAGTGATGCCTATGGCTACACCTTC. The rearrangement uses TRBV28 and TRBJ1-2, with D unclear. Looked up from germline, CDR1 is MDHEN and CDR2 is SYDVKM. V lost 2 bases to trimming and J lost 4 bases, with 14 bases between them. This CDR3 comprises 15 residues.

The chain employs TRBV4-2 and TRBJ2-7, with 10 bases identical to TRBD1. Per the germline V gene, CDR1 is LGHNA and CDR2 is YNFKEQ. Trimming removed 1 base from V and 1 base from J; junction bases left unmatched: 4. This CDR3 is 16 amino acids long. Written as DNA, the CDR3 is TGTGCCAGCAGCCAAGCGGTGGGACAGGGGTCCTACGAGCAGTACTTC. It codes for CASSQAVGQGSYEQYF.

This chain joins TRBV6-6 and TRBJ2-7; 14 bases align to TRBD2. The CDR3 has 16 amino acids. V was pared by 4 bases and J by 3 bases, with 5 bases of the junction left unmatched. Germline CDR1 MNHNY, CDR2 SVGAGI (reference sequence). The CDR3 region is CASSSPGLAGVYEQYF. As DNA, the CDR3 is TGTGCCAGCAGTTCTCCGGGACTAGCGGGAGTCTACGAGCAGTACTTC.

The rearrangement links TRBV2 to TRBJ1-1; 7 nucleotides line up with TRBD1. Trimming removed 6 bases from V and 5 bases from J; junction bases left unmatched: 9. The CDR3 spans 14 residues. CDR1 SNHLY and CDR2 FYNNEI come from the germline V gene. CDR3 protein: CASRSTGKGTEAFF. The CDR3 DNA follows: TGTGCCAGCAGGTCGACAGGGAAAGGGACTGAAGCTTTCTTT.

The CDR3 protein is CASSEGITTGELFF. In nucleotides, the CDR3 is TGTGCCAGCAGTGAAGGGATCACCACCGGGGAGCTGTTTTTT. V usage is TRBV6-1 and J usage is TRBJ2-2, with D uncertain. The germline CDR1 and CDR2 sequences are MNHNS and SASEGT. The CDR3 extends over 14 amino acids. Trimming shortened V by 1 base and J by 4 bases, and 7 bases separated the two germline ends.

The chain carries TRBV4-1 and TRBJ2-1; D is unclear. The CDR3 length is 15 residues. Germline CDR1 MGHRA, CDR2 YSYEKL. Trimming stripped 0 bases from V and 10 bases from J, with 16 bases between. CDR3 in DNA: TGCGCCAGCAGCCAAGATCGAGGACCCCGCTTAGAGCAGTTCTTC. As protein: CASSQDRGPRLEQFF.

The CDR3 DNA reads TGTGCCAGCAGCGGTGGTTTCGGAAATCAGCCCCAGCATTTT. Its protein product is CASSGGFGNQPQHF. This chain joins TRBV6-1 and TRBJ1-5; no clear D gene. The V end lost 6 bases, the J end lost 4 bases, and 13 bases lay between the germline ends. Germline V gene sequence: CDR1 MNHNS, CDR2 SASEGT. This CDR3 is built from 14 residues.

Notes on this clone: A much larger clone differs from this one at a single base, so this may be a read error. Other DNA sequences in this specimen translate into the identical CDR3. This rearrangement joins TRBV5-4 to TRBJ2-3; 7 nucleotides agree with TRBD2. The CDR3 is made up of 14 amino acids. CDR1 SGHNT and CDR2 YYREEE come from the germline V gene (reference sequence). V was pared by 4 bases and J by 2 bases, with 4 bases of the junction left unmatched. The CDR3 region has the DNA TGTGCCAGCAGCCCCGGGACTATCACAGATACGCAGTATTTT. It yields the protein CASSPGTITDTQYF.

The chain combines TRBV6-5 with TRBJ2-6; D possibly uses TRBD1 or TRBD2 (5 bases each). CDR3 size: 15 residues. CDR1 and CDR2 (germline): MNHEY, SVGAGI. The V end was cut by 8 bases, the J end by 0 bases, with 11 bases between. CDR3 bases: TGTGCCAGCTCCCGGGACCCCTCTGGGGCCAACGTCCTGACTTTC. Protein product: CASSRDPSGANVLTF.